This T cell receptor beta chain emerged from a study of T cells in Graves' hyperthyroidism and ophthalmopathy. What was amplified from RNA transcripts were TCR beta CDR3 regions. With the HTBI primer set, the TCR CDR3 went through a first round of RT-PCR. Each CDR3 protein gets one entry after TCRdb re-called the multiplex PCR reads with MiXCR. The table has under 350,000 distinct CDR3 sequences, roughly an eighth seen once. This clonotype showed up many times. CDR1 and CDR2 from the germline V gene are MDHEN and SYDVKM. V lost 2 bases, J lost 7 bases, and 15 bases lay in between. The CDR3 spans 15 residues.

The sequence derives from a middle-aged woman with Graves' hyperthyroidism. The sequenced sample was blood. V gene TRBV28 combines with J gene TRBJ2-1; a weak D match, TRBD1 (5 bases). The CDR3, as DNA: TGTGCCAGCAGTTTAAGTCGGGCAGGGTGGAATGAGCAGTTCTTC. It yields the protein CASSLSRAGWNEQFF.